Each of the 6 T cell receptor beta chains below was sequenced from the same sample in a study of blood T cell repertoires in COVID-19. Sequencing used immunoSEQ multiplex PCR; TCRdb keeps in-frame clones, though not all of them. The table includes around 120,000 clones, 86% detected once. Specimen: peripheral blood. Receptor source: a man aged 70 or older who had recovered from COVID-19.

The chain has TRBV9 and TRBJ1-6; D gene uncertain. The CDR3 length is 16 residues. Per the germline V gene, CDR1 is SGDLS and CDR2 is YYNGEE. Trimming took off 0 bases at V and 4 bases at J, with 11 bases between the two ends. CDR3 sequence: CASSVAAGFYNSPLHF. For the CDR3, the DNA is TGTGCCAGCAGCGTAGCCGCAGGTTTTTATAATTCACCCCTCCACTTT.

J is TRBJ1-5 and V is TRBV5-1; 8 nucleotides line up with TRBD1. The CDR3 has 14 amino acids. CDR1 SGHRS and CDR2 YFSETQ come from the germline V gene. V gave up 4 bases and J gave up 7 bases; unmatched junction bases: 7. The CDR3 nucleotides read TGCGCCAGCAGCGCGGGGACAGGAGGACAGCCCCAGCATTTT. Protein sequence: CASSAGTGGQPQHF.

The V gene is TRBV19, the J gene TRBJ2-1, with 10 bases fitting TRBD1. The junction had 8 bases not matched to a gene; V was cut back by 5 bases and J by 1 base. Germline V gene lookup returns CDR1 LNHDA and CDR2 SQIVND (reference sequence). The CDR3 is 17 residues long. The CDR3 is CASSPRQGASSYNEQFF. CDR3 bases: TGTGCCAGTAGTCCCAGACAGGGGGCGAGTTCCTACAATGAGCAGTTCTTC.

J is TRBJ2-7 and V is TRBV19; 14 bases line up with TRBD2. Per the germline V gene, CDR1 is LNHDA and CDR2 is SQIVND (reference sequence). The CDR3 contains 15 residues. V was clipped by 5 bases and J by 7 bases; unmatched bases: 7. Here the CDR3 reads CASSAGTSGGKEQYF. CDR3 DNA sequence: TGTGCCAGTAGTGCCGGGACTAGCGGGGGTAAAGAGCAGTACTTC.

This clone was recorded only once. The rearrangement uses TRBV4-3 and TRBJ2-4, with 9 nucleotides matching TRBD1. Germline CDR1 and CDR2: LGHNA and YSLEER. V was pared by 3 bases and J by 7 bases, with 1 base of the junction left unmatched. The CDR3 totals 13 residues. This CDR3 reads CASSQDRGNIQYF. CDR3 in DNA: TGCGCCAGCAGCCAGGACAGGGGCAACATTCAGTACTTC.

The CDR3 protein is CAWSPGQGAYGYTF. The CDR3 DNA is TGTGCCTGGAGCCCGGGACAGGGGGCATATGGCTACACCTTC. The chain couples TRBV30 to TRBJ1-2; 12 positions match TRBD1. V was clipped by 3 bases and J by 5 bases; unmatched bases: 4. The CDR3 length is 14 residues. Germline CDR1 and CDR2: GTSNPN and SVGIG (reference sequence).